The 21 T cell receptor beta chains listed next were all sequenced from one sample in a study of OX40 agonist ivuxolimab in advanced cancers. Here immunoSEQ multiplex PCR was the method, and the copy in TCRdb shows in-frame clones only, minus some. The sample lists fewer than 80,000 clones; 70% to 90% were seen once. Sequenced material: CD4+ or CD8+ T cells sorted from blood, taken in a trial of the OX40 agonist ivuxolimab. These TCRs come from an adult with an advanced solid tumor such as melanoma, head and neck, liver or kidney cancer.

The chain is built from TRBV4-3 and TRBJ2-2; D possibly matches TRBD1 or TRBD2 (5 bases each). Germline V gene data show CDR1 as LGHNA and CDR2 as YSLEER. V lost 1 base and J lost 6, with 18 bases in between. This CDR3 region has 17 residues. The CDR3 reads CASSQAPDGTVAGELFF. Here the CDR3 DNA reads TGCGCCAGCAGCCAAGCCCCCGACGGGACGGTGGCCGGGGAGCTGTTTTTT.

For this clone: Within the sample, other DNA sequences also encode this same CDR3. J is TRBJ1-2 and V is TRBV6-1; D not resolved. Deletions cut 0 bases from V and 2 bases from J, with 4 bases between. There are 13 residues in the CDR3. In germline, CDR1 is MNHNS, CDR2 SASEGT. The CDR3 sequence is CASSEAGNYGYTF. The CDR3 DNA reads TGTGCCAGCAGTGAAGCAGGAAACTATGGCTACACCTTC.

The CDR3: CASSLVGGNTGELFF. CDR3 DNA: TGCGCCAGCAGCTTGGTCGGGGGGAACACCGGGGAGCTGTTTTTT. This chain links TRBV5-1 with TRBJ2-2; D is perhaps TRBD2 (6 bases). Germline assignment: CDR1 SGHRS and CDR2 YFSETQ. The CDR3 contains 15 residues. V was pared by 0 bases and J by 1 base, with 7 bases between.

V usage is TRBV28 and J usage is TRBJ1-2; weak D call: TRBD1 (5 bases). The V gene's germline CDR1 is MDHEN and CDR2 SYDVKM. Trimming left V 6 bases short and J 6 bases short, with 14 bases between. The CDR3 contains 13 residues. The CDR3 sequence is CASRNWGVDGYTF. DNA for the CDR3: TGTGCCAGCAGGAACTGGGGGGTCGATGGCTACACCTTC.

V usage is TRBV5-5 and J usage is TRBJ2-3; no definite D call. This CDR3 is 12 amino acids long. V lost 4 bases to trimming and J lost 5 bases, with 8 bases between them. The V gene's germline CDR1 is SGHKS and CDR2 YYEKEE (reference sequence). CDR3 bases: TGTGCCAGCAGCCGGGTCGGAGATACGCAGTATTTT. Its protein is CASSRVGDTQYF.

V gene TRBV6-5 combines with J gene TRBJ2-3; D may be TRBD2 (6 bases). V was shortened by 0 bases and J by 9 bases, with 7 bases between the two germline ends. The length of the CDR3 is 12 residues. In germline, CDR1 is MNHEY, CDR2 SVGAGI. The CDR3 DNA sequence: TGTGCCAGCAGTTACTCGGAGGGGACGCAGTATTTT. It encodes CASSYSEGTQYF.

In DNA, the CDR3 is TGTGCCAGTACGAGTTACTATGGCTACACCTTC. As protein: CASTSYYGYTF. The rearrangement links TRBV6-6 to TRBJ1-2; D ambiguous. The CDR3 is 11 residues long. Trimming shortened V by 9 bases and J by 3 bases, and 8 bases separated the two germline ends. Looked up from germline, CDR1 is MNHNY and CDR2 is SVGAGI (reference sequence).

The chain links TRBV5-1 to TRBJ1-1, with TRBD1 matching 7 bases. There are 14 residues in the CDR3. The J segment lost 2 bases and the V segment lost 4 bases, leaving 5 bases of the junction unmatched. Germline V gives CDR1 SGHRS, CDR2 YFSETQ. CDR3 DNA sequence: TGCGCCAGCAGCCTCAGACAGGGCAACACTGAAGCTTTCTTT. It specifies CASSLRQGNTEAFF.

CDR3 DNA sequence: TGTGCCAGTAGTGCCCGACAGGGGACCTACAATGAGCAGTTCTTC. Residues: CASSARQGTYNEQFF. This rearrangement joins TRBV19 to TRBJ2-1; 8 bases are a match to TRBD1. V was pared by 5 bases and J by 2 bases, with 5 bases of the junction left unmatched. The CDR3 runs 15 residues. From germline, CDR1 is LNHDA and CDR2 SQIVND (reference sequence).

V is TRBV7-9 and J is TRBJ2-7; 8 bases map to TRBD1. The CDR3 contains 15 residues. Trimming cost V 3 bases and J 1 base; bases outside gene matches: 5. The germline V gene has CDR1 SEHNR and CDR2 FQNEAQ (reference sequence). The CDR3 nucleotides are TGTGCCAGCAGCTTTCAAGGACAGGGATCCTACGAGCAGTACTTC. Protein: CASSFQGQGSYEQYF.

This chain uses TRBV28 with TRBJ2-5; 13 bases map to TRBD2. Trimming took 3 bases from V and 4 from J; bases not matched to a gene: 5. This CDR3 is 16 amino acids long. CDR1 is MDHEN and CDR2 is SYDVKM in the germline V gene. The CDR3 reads CASSFQRLAGGETQYF. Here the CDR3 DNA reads TGTGCCAGCAGTTTTCAACGACTAGCGGGAGGAGAGACCCAGTACTTC.

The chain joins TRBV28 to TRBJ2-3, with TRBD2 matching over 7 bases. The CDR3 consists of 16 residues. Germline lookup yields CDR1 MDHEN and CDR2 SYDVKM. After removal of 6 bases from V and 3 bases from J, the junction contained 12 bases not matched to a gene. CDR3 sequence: CASSPPGGGGTDTQYF. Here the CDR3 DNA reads TGTGCCAGCAGCCCCCCCGGTGGGGGGGGGACAGATACGCAGTATTTT.

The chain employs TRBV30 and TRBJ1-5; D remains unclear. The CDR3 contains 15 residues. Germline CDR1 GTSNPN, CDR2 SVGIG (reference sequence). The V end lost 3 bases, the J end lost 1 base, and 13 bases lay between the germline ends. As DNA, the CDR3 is TGTGCCTGGAGCGTATTCGGCCCCAGCAATCAGCCCCAGCATTTT. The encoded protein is CAWSVFGPSNQPQHF. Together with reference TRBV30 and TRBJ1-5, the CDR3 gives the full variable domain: SQTIHQWPATLVQPVGSPLSLECTVEGTSNPNLYWYRQAAGRGLQLLFYSVGIGQISSEVPQNLSASRPQDRQFILSSKKLLLSDSGFYLCAWSVFGPSNQPQHFGDGTRLSIL.

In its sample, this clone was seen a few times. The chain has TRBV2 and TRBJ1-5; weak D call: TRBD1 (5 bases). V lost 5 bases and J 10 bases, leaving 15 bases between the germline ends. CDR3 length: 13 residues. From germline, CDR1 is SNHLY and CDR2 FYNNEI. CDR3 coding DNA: TGTGCCAGCAGTCGGGACCCGATGGGACCCCAGCATTTT. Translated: CASSRDPMGPQHF.

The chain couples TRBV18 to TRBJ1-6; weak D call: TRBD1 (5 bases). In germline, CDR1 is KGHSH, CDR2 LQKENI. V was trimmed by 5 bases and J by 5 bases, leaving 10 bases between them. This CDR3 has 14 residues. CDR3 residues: CASSAQGDNSPLHF. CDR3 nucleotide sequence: TGTGCCAGCTCAGCCCAGGGAGATAATTCACCCCTCCACTTT.

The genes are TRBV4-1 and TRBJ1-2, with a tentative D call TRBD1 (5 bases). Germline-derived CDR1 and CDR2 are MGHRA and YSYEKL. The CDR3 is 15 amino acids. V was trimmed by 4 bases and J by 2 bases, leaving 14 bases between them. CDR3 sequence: CASSPQGEGNYGYTF. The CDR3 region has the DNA TGCGCCAGCAGCCCGCAGGGTGAAGGAAACTATGGCTACACCTTC.

CDR3 DNA: TGTGCCAGCAGTGAACGGGCGACTAGCGGGGGTGGTAAAGAGACCCAGTACTTC. Amino acids: CASSERATSGGGKETQYF. V is TRBV2 and J is TRBJ2-5, with 12 bases fitting TRBD2. From germline, CDR1 is SNHLY and CDR2 FYNNEI. The CDR3 contains 18 residues. J lost 3 bases, V lost 2 bases, and 10 bases had no gene match.

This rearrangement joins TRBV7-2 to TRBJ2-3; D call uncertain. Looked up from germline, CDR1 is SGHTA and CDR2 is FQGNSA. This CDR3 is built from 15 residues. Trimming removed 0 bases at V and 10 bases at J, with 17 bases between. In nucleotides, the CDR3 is TGTGCCAGCAGCTTAGCGCGAACTATCGGGTATGCGCAGTATTTT. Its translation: CASSLARTIGYAQYF.

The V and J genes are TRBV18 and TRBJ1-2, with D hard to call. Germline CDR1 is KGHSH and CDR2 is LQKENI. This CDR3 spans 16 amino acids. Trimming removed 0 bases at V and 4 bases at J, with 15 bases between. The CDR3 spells CASSPPIHPERYGYTF. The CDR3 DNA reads TGTGCCAGCTCACCACCGATTCATCCCGAGCGCTATGGCTACACCTTC.

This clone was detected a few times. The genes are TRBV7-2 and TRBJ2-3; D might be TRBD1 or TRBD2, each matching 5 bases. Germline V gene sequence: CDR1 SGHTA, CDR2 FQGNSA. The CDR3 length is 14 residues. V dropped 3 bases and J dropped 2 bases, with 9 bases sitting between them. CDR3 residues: CASSLTGLTDTQYF. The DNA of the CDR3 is TGTGCCAGCAGCTTGACGGGGCTCACAGATACGCAGTATTTT.

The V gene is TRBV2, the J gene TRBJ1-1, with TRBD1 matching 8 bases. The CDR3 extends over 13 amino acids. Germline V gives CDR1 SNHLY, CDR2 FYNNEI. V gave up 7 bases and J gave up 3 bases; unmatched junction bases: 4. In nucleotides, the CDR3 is TGTGCCAGCACAGGACAGGGTTACACTGAAGCTTTCTTT. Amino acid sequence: CASTGQGYTEAFF.